Below are 10 T cell receptor beta chains sequenced from a single sample in a study of cytomegalovirus exposure and HLA in healthy donors. PCR used 60 Vbeta primers and 13 Jbeta primers. TCRdb's table, derived via immunoSEQ multiplex PCR, lists solely in-frame clones and lacks some. The sample includes 40,000 to 55,000 clones, around 70% of them seen just once. The sample comprised PBMCs. These receptors all come from a woman aged 45-65 years in good health and CMV-seronegative.

Here the CDR3 reads CASSDPDRGTEQFF. CDR3 DNA sequence: TGCGCCAGCAGTGACCCGGACAGGGGGACTGAGCAGTTCTTC. The J gene is TRBJ2-1, the V gene TRBV10-1; 10 nucleotides align to TRBD1. V dropped 3 bases and J dropped 9; count of bases not matched to a gene: 5. Germline V gives CDR1 WNHNN, CDR2 SYGVQD (reference sequence). This CDR3 spans 14 amino acids.

In its sample, this clone was seen a few times. The chain couples TRBV6-5 to TRBJ1-1; TRBD1 is a possible D gene (5 bases). V was clipped by 0 bases and J by 4 bases, with 15 bases between them. The CDR3 runs to 16 residues. Germline V gives CDR1 MNHEY, CDR2 SVGAGI. The CDR3 nucleotides read TGTGCCAGCAGTTACTCGATTCCCGGGGGTGGCACTGAAGCTTTCTTT. This codes for CASSYSIPGGGTEAFF.

The table lists this clone with many counts. This rearrangement joins TRBV5-1 to TRBJ1-5; D possibly corresponds to TRBD1 (5 bases). There are 15 residues in the CDR3. Trimming left V 0 bases short and J 9 bases short, with 16 bases between. Looked up from germline, CDR1 is SGHRS and CDR2 is YFSETQ. This CDR3 reads CASSLEGREEMPQHF. DNA of the CDR3: TGCGCCAGCAGCTTGGAAGGCAGGGAGGAAATGCCCCAGCATTTT.

This chain links TRBV7-2 with TRBJ2-2; D is undetermined. Germline CDR1 is SGHTA and CDR2 is FQGNSA. Deletions cut 1 base from V and 0 bases from J, with 6 bases between. The CDR3 is 15 amino acids. The CDR3 loop is CASSLGLPNTGELFF. CDR3 in DNA: TGTGCCAGCAGCTTAGGGCTCCCGAACACCGGGGAGCTGTTTTTT.

The chain couples TRBV28 to TRBJ1-1; 8 bases line up with TRBD1. Germline loops: CDR1 MDHEN, CDR2 SYDVKM. Unmatched junction bases numbered 13, after V lost 6 bases and J lost 1 base. The CDR3 is 17 amino acids. The CDR3 loop reads CASSGRQGRPGNTEAFF. In nucleotides, the CDR3 is TGTGCCAGCAGCGGCCGACAGGGGCGGCCGGGGAACACTGAAGCTTTCTTT.

The genes are TRBV6-5 and TRBJ1-1, with D possibly TRBD1 on 5 matching bases. V lost 7 bases, J lost 2 bases, and 8 bases lay in between. CDR3 length: 12 amino acids. CDR1 and CDR2 from the germline V gene are MNHEY and SVGAGI. For the CDR3, the DNA is TGTGCCAGCAATGGACAAAACACTGAAGCTTTCTTT. Its protein is CASNGQNTEAFF.

The chain links TRBV4-1 to TRBJ2-1; D is possibly TRBD2 (6 bases). V shed 3 bases and J shed 6 bases, with 12 bases lying between them. Germline CDR1 reads MGHRA; CDR2 reads YSYEKL. The CDR3 is 14 residues long. CDR3 residues: CASSQGLLGNEQFF. The CDR3 DNA sequence: TGCGCCAGCAGCCAGGGACTGCTTGGCAATGAGCAGTTCTTC.

V is TRBV18 and J is TRBJ2-7; TRBD2 might be the D (5 bases). Trimming removed 3 bases from V and 0 bases from J, with 18 bases in between. Germline lookup yields CDR1 KGHSH and CDR2 LQKENI. CDR3 length: 17 amino acids. This CDR3 reads CASSPVGGAVSSYEQYF. In nucleotides, the CDR3 is TGTGCCAGCTCACCTGTGGGCGGAGCGGTTAGCTCCTACGAGCAGTACTTC.

The J gene is TRBJ2-7, the V gene TRBV7-2; perhaps TRBD2 as D (5 bases). Germline CDR1 is SGHTA and CDR2 is FQGNSA. V was trimmed by 3 bases and J by 6 bases, leaving 12 bases between them. The CDR3 length is 13 residues. For the CDR3, the DNA is TGTGCCAGCAGCTTGCCAGCGGCGCTCGAGCAGTACTTC. Protein sequence: CASSLPAALEQYF. The whole variable domain, filled in from reference TRBV7-2 and TRBJ2-7, reads GAGVSQSPSNKVTEKGKDVELRCDPISGHTALYWYRQSLGQGLEFLIYFQGNSAPDKSGLPSDRFSAERTGGSVSTLTIQRTQQEDSAVYLCASSLPAALEQYFGPGTRLTVT.

This rearrangement joins TRBV9 to TRBJ1-2; a possible D gene is TRBD1 (5 bases). Germline V gene data show CDR1 as SGDLS and CDR2 as YYNGEE. This CDR3 is built from 14 residues. Deletions cut 1 base from V and 5 bases from J, with 12 bases between. This CDR3 is CASSVISGGYGYTF. The CDR3 bases are TGTGCCAGCAGCGTAATAAGTGGGGGGTATGGCTACACCTTC.